The rows below give T cell receptor beta chains drawn from one sample of a study of T cell repertoires in cytomegalovirus infection. TCRdb re-analysed the reads in MiXCR, keeping a single row per CDR3 protein. The sample lists around 120,000 distinct CDR3 sequences, 7% to 10% occurring once. The specimen was PBMCs. The receptors stem from a human donor in good health (CMV status not recorded). Some clones in this sample may be carry-over from other donors' samples. Both conserved end residues are part of each CDR3.

v_call: TRBV19; j_call: TRBJ2-1; cdr3_aa: CASSISQSSYNEQFF
v_call: TRBV20-1; j_call: TRBJ2-5; cdr3_aa: CSAKGGEWTQYF
v_call: TRBV11-2; j_call: TRBJ2-1; cdr3_aa: CASSLDRAVSWNEQFF
v_call: TRBV5-1; j_call: TRBJ2-1; cdr3_aa: CASALVSNSYNEQFF
v_call: TRBV2; j_call: TRBJ2-1; cdr3_aa: CATATVLYNEQFF
v_call: TRBV29-1; j_call: TRBJ1-1; cdr3_aa: CSVQVGYQMNTEAFF
v_call: TRBV12-3/TRBV12-4; j_call: TRBJ1-1; cdr3_aa: CASSPGGGYTEAFF
v_call: TRBV29-1; j_call: TRBJ1-2; cdr3_aa: CSVDSGLMRPYGYTF
v_call: TRBV5-5; j_call: TRBJ1-1; cdr3_aa: CASSLEHIMNTEAFF
v_call: TRBV7-2; j_call: TRBJ2-5; cdr3_aa: CASSLTGFQETQYF
v_call: TRBV7-2; j_call: TRBJ2-1; cdr3_aa: CASSFSGGGEQFF
v_call: TRBV12-3/TRBV12-4; j_call: TRBJ2-7; cdr3_aa: CASSSGNSYEQYF
v_call: TRBV29-1; j_call: TRBJ1-1; cdr3_aa: CSVEGRGGGTEAFF
v_call: TRBV29-1; j_call: TRBJ2-7; cdr3_aa: CSHRTDYEQYF
v_call: TRBV4-1; j_call: TRBJ2-7; cdr3_aa: CASSHPGQGLYEQYF
v_call: TRBV9; j_call: TRBJ1-2; cdr3_aa: CASSPPQGRIGYTF
v_call: TRBV19; j_call: TRBJ1-3; cdr3_aa: CASSPWTVTLDSGNTIYF
v_call: TRBV19; j_call: TRBJ2-1; cdr3_aa: CASSFGSRYNEQFF
v_call: TRBV10-3; j_call: TRBJ1-5; cdr3_aa: CAISEGNSNQPQHF
v_call: TRBV9; j_call: TRBJ2-3; cdr3_aa: CASSYHEVATDTQYF
v_call: TRBV4-2; j_call: TRBJ2-3; cdr3_aa: CASSQGGKTDTDTQYF
v_call: TRBV20-1; j_call: TRBJ2-1; cdr3_aa: CSARAEAGGWNEQFF
v_call: TRBV7-2; j_call: TRBJ2-3; cdr3_aa: CASSLAGTAGAWDTQYF
v_call: TRBV7-2; j_call: TRBJ1-1; cdr3_aa: CASSLRVLGTEAFF
v_call: TRBV7-9; j_call: TRBJ1-5; cdr3_aa: CASSFGQPNQPQHF
v_call: TRBV5-6; j_call: TRBJ1-5; cdr3_aa: CASTMRQGTNSNQPQHF
v_call: TRBV20-1; j_call: TRBJ1-5; cdr3_aa: CSANTGTGVQPQHF
v_call: TRBV6-6; j_call: TRBJ1-4; cdr3_aa: CASRGATGLSEKLFF
v_call: TRBV7-6; j_call: TRBJ2-3; cdr3_aa: CASSLGTSGDTQYF
v_call: TRBV12-3/TRBV12-4; j_call: TRBJ2-7; cdr3_aa: CASGTGEQYF
v_call: TRBV7-2; j_call: TRBJ2-3; cdr3_aa: CASSFRLGTDTQYF
v_call: TRBV7-9; j_call: TRBJ2-7; cdr3_aa: CASSGLGQLTGEQYF
v_call: TRBV19; j_call: TRBJ2-3; cdr3_aa: CASTPRSGGHTDTQYF
v_call: TRBV29-1; j_call: TRBJ2-7; cdr3_aa: CSAVLDWASEQYF
v_call: TRBV3-1; j_call: TRBJ1-6; cdr3_aa: CASSWQGNNSPLHF
v_call: TRBV12-3/TRBV12-4; j_call: TRBJ2-1; cdr3_aa: CASSASGGLNEQFF
v_call: TRBV4-1; j_call: TRBJ2-1; cdr3_aa: CASSQGVAGGPGDEQFF
v_call: TRBV7-9; j_call: TRBJ2-3; cdr3_aa: CASSLASGLAFTDTQYF
v_call: TRBV13; j_call: TRBJ2-3; cdr3_aa: CASSLSGTGRDTQYF
v_call: TRBV18; j_call: TRBJ2-1; cdr3_aa: CASSPAVYNEQFF
v_call: TRBV7-8; j_call: TRBJ1-2; cdr3_aa: CASSSQGAGGYTF
v_call: TRBV15; j_call: TRBJ2-7; cdr3_aa: CATSISPGPYEQYF
v_call: TRBV11-2; j_call: TRBJ2-7; cdr3_aa: CASSLEPAYEQYF
v_call: TRBV2; j_call: TRBJ2-3; cdr3_aa: CASRRSLGPTADTQYF
v_call: TRBV19; j_call: TRBJ1-2; cdr3_aa: CASSPRRQGARGYGYTF